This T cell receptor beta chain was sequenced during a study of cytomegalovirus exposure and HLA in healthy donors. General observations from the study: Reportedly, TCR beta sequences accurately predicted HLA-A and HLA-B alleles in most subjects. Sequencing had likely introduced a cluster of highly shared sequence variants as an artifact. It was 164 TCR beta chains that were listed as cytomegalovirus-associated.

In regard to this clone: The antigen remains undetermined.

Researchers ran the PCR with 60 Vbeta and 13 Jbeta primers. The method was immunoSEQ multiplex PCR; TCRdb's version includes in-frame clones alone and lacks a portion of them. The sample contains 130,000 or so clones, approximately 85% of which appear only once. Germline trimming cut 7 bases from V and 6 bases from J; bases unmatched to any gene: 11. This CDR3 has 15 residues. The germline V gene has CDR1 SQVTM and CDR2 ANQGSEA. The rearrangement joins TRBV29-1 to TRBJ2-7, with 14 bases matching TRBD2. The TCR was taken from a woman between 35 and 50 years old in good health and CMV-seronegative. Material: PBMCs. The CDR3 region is CSAPGTSGSGGEQYF. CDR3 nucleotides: TGCAGCGCCCCAGGGACTAGCGGGAGCGGCGGCGAGCAGTACTTC.